This entry lists 27 T cell receptor beta chains sequenced from one sample in a study of CXCR3-negative and CXCR3-positive naive CD8 T cells. The libraries of TRB cDNA were constructed through 5' RACE using UMI labels. TCRdb re-called the 5' RACE reads; one entry per CDR3 protein, DNA not given. Its table lists some 130,000 distinct CDR3 sequences. The material sequenced was naive CXCR3- CD8+ T cells from blood. Subset noted: CD45RO-CCR7+CD27+CD95- naive CD8+ T cells lacking CXCR3 (TNR3-). Receptors originate from a human donor in good health. Some clones in this sample may be carry-over from other donors' samples.

The rearrangement links TRBV25-1 to TRBJ1-4. Germline V CDR1 and CDR2: MGHDK, SYGVNS. The CDR3 has 13 residues. The CDR3 loop is CASNRARYEKLFF.

The chain links TRBV29-1 to TRBJ1-1; checking the TCRdb D call of TRBD1 is not possible without DNA. This CDR3 spans 17 amino acids. Germline CDR1 reads SQVTM; CDR2 reads ANQGSEA. This CDR3 is CSVEGGGIGDRVTEAFF. Supplemented by reference TRBV29-1 and TRBJ1-1, the full variable domain reads SAVISQKPSRDICQRGTSLTIQCQVDSQVTMMFWYRQQPGQSLTLIATANQGSEATYESGFVIDKFPISRPNLTFSTLTVSNMSPEDSSIYLCSVEGGGIGDRVTEAFFGQGTRLTVV.

The rearrangement links TRBV15 to TRBJ2-1. Looked up from germline, CDR1 is LNHNV and CDR2 is YYDKDF (reference sequence). This CDR3 region has 16 residues. The CDR3 sequence: CATSRARQGPYNEQFF.

The genes are TRBV7-2 and TRBJ2-2; the D call of TRBD2 rests on TCRdb alone, since no DNA is present to check it. The CDR3 loop spans 17 amino acids. Germline values: CDR1 SGHTA, CDR2 FQGNSA. CDR3 amino acids: CASSPRRSGGAPGELFF.

The V call is TRBV7-9, the J call TRBJ2-7. CDR1 and CDR2 (germline): SEHNR, FQNEAQ (reference sequence). The CDR3 consists of 17 residues. The CDR3 region is CASTSRSLGSNTYEQYF. The whole variable domain, filled in from reference TRBV7-9 and TRBJ2-7, reads DTGVSQNPRHKITKRGQNVTFRCDPISEHNRLYWYRQTLGQGPEFLTYFQNEAQLEKSRLLSDRFSAERPKGSFSTLEIQRTEQGDSAMYLCASTSRSLGSNTYEQYFGPGTRLTVT.

V usage is TRBV28 and J usage is TRBJ2-7; TCRdb picks TRBD1, but there is no DNA to check that call. Per the germline V gene, CDR1 is MDHEN and CDR2 is SYDVKM. This CDR3 contains 13 residues. The CDR3 sequence: CASSLDRTYEQYF.

The chain links TRBV6-5 to TRBJ2-3; TCRdb names TRBD2, which stays unverified in the absence of DNA. Germline V CDR1 and CDR2: MNHEY, SVGAGI. CDR3 length equals 12 residues. The CDR3 sequence: CASPAGLDTQYF.

This chain joins TRBV29-1 and TRBJ1-2. Germline-derived CDR1 and CDR2 are SQVTM and ANQGSEA. The CDR3 contains 12 residues. The CDR3 sequence is CSVETDVEGYTF.

The V gene is TRBV7-6, the J gene TRBJ2-2; TCRdb's D gene call, TRBD2, goes unchecked for lack of DNA. The germline CDR1 and CDR2 sequences are SGHVS and FNYEAQ. CDR3 size: 13 residues. The CDR3: CASSPLRTGELFF.

This rearrangement joins TRBV29-1 to TRBJ2-7; TCRdb indicates TRBD1, and absent DNA this call remains unverified. Germline CDR1 SQVTM, CDR2 ANQGSEA. The CDR3 spans 15 residues. Here the CDR3 reads CSVISGTGESYEQYF.

CDR3 region: CASSQGAENTEAFF. The rearrangement uses TRBV5-1 and TRBJ1-1; the TCRdb D gene call, TRBD1, has no DNA to confirm it. The length of the CDR3 is 14 residues. Germline CDR1 SGHRS, CDR2 YFSETQ.

The chain combines TRBV4-3 with TRBJ2-7. The germline V gene encodes CDR1 LGHNA and CDR2 YSLEER. The CDR3 length is 17 residues. CDR3: CASSQDVVGLSSYEQYF.

The chain is built from TRBV19 and TRBJ2-2; TCRdb proposes TRBD1, but this gene call is untestable without DNA. CDR1 and CDR2 (germline): LNHDA, SQIVND (reference sequence). The CDR3 is 14 residues long. CDR3 residues: CASSMWGFTGELFF.

V usage is TRBV5-4 and J usage is TRBJ2-5; TCRdb selects TRBD2, and the lack of DNA leaves this call unchecked. This CDR3 is built from 15 residues. Germline V lookup: CDR1 SGHNT, CDR2 YYREEE (reference sequence). CDR3: CASSLEGLGEETQYF.

The J gene is TRBJ2-1, the V gene TRBV9. The germline CDR1 and CDR2 sequences are SGDLS and YYNGEE. This CDR3 comprises 16 residues. The CDR3 protein is CASSAGPESSYNEQFF.

This sequence joins TRBV13 and TRBJ2-1. The germline CDR1 and CDR2 sequences are PRHDT and FYEKMQ (reference sequence). This CDR3 is built from 13 residues. The CDR3 is CASSLVPSNEQFF.

The chain uses TRBV6-1 and TRBJ2-1; TCRdb's D call, TRBD2, is unchecked because there is no DNA. Looked up from germline, CDR1 is MNHNS and CDR2 is SASEGT. CDR3 length: 13 amino acids. CDR3 amino acids: CASDDLPSIEQFF.

This chain connects TRBV27 to TRBJ2-7; no DNA is available, so the TRBD2 call from TCRdb remains unchecked. The CDR3 runs to 14 residues. Per the germline V gene, CDR1 is MNHEY and CDR2 is SMNVEV (reference sequence). CDR3 sequence: CASSLSGFSYEQYF.

The chain combines TRBV12-3 or TRBV12-4 with TRBJ1-1; TCRdb returns TRBD1, unconfirmable since there is no DNA. The CDR3 runs to 14 residues. The CDR3 sequence is CASSPPMGHTEAFF.

The chain is built from TRBV7-9 and TRBJ1-1. Germline CDR1 reads SEHNR; CDR2 reads FQNEAQ (reference sequence). The CDR3 sequence is 15 residues long. CDR3 region: CASSRVRVSNTEAFF.

The chain links TRBV7-8 to TRBJ2-5; absent DNA, TCRdb's TRBD1 call cannot be checked. The CDR3 is 16 amino acids. Per germline, CDR1 SGHVS and CDR2 FQNEAQ. CDR3 sequence: CASSLVLAGTQETQYF.

This rearrangement joins TRBV13 to TRBJ2-3; the D call from TCRdb, TRBD1, cannot be confirmed without DNA. CDR1 and CDR2 from the germline V gene are PRHDT and FYEKMQ (reference sequence). The CDR3 contains 16 residues. The CDR3 is CASSPRDRGRTDTQYF.

This chain uses TRBV27 with TRBJ1-6; the TCRdb call, TRBD1, lacks DNA for checking. CDR1 and CDR2 from the germline V gene are MNHEY and SMNVEV (reference sequence). The CDR3 covers 16 residues. The CDR3 is CASSLFSAGANSPLHF.

The chain has TRBV15 and TRBJ2-5. CDR1 LNHNV and CDR2 YYDKDF come from the germline V gene (reference sequence). This CDR3 is 12 amino acids long. The CDR3 spells CATSRDSETQYF.

The rearrangement joins TRBV28 to TRBJ2-4; the D call from TCRdb, TRBD1, cannot be confirmed without DNA. There are 13 residues in the CDR3. The germline CDR1 and CDR2 sequences are MDHEN and SYDVKM. CDR3 residues: CASTLTWGNIQYF.

The rearrangement joins TRBV7-9 to TRBJ2-2; TCRdb gives TRBD2 as the D gene, but with no DNA this cannot be confirmed. Germline-derived CDR1 and CDR2 are SEHNR and FQNEAQ (reference sequence). This CDR3 contains 16 residues. CDR3 sequence reads: CASSQSGKPLTGELFF.

The chain carries TRBV29-1 and TRBJ1-1; the D call from TCRdb, TRBD1, cannot be confirmed without DNA. Per germline, CDR1 SQVTM and CDR2 ANQGSEA. The CDR3 is made up of 14 amino acids. The CDR3 protein is CSVGVAGVNTEAFF. The full variable domain, completed using reference TRBV29-1 and TRBJ1-1, is SAVISQKPSRDICQRGTSLTIQCQVDSQVTMMFWYRQQPGQSLTLIATANQGSEATYESGFVIDKFPISRPNLTFSTLTVSNMSPEDSSIYLCSVGVAGVNTEAFFGQGTRLTVV.